The following is a T cell receptor (beta chain) sequence with its context. The source of the sample is a study of Ad26.COV2.S vaccination and SARS-CoV-2 variants. Treatment meaning: approximately 18 received Ad26.COV2.S at low or high dose, single or two shots; 5 received placebo; per-sample allocation not given. Sampling occurred on day 63 after the first vaccine or placebo injection. Clones were sequenced by immunoSEQ multiplex PCR, and TCRdb holds only the in-frame ones, with some missing. The table has some 450,000 clones, about 90% seen once. Germline V CDR1 and CDR2: SEHNR, FQNEAQ (reference sequence). Trimming pared 10 bases from V and 3 bases from J, leaving 14 bases between. The CDR3 sequence is 13 residues long.

This chain connects TRBV7-9 to TRBJ2-3, with D hard to call. The specimen comprised peripheral blood, sampled in a trial of Ad26.COV2.S vaccine versus placebo. The clonotype was recovered from a person between 18 and 60 years old who received the Ad26.COV2.S COVID-19 vaccine or a placebo. In DNA, the CDR3 is TGTGCCACCGACCCCGGTACAACAGATACGCAGTATTTT. Its protein is CATDPGTTDTQYF.